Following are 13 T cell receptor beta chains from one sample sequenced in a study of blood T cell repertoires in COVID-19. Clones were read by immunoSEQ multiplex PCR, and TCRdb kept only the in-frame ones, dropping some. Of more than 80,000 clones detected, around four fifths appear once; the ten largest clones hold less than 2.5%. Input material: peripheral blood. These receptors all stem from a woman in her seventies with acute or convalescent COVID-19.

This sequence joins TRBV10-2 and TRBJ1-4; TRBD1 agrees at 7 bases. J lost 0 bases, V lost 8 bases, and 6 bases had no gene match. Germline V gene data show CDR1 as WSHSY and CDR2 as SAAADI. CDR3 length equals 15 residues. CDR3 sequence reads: CASGLQGATNEKLFF. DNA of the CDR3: TGCGCCAGCGGCCTTCAGGGGGCAACTAATGAAAAACTGTTTTTT.

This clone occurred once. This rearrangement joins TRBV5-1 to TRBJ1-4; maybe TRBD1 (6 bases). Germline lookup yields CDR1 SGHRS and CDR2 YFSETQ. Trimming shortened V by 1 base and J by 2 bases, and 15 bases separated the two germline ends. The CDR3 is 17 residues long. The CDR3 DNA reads TGCGCCAGCAGCTTGCCGGCAGGGGAGCGGACTAATGAAAAACTGTTTTTT. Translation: CASSLPAGERTNEKLFF.

CDR3 loop: CASRRSPRDNSPLHF. The CDR3, as DNA: TGTGCCAGTAGAAGGTCGCCCCGGGATAATTCACCCCTCCACTTT. The chain couples TRBV19 to TRBJ1-6, with D unclear. The CDR3 has 15 amino acids. Per germline, CDR1 LNHDA and CDR2 SQIVND (reference sequence). V was cut by 6 bases and J by 5 bases, with 14 bases left in between.

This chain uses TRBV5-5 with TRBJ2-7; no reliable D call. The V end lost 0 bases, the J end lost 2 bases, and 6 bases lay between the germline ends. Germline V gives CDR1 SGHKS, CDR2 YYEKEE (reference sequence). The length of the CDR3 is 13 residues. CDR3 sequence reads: CASSLVSAYEQYF. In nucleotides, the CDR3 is TGTGCCAGCAGCTTGGTCTCAGCCTACGAGCAGTACTTC.

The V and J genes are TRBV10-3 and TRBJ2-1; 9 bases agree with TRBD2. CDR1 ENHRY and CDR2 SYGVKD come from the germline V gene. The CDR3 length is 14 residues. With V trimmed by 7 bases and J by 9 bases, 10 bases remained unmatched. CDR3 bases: TGTGCCATCACGGACGGGGGAGCGGGGGGTGAGCAGTTCTTC. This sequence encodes CAITDGGAGGEQFF.

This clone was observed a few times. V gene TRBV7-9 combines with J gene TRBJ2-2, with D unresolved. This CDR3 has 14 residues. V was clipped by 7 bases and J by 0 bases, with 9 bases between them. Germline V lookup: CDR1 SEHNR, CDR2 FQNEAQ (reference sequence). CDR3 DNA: TGTGCCAGCATGGCACAAGCGAACACCGGGGAGCTGTTTTTT. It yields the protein CASMAQANTGELFF.

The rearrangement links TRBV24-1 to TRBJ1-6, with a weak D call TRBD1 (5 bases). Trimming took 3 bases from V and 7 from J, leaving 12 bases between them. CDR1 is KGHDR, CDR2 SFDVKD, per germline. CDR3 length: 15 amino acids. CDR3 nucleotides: TGTGCCACCAGTGATCCCAGGGTCGTCAATTCACCCCTCCACTTT. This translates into CATSDPRVVNSPLHF.

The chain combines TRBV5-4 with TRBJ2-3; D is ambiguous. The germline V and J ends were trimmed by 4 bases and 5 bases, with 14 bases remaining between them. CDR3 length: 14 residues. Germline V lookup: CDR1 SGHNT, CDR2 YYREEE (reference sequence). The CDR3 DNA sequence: TGTGCCAGCAGCGTTGGTCTTGCAGGAGATACGCAGTATTTT. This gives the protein CASSVGLAGDTQYF.

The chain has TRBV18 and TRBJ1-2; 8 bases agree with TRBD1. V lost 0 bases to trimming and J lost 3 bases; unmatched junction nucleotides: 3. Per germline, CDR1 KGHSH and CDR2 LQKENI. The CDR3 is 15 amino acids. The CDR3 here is CASSPPRTGHYGYTF. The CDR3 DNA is TGTGCCAGCTCACCACCGAGGACAGGGCACTATGGCTACACCTTC.

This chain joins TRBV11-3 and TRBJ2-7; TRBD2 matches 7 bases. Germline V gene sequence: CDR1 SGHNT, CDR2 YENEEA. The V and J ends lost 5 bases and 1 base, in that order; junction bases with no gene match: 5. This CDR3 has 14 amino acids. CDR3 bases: TGTGCCAGCAGCCCGGGGGGACGGTCCTACGAGCAGTACTTC. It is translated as CASSPGGRSYEQYF.

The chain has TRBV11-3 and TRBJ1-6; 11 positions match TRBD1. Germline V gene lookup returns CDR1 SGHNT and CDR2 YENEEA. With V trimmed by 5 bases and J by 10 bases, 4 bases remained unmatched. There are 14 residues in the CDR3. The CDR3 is CASSLGQGESPLHF. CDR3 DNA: TGTGCCAGCAGCCTGGGACAGGGGGAGTCACCCCTCCACTTT.

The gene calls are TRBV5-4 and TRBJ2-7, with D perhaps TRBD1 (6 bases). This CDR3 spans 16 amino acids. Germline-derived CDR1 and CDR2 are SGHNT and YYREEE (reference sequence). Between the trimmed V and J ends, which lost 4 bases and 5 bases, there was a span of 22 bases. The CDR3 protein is CASSPTGTIKRNEQYF. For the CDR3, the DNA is TGTGCCAGCAGCCCAACCGGGACAATCAAGAGGAACGAGCAGTACTTC.

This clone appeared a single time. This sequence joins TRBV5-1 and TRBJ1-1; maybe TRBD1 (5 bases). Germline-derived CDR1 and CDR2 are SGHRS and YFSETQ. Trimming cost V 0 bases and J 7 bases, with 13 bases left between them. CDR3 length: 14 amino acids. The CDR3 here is CASSLEFRGGEAFF. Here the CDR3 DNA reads TGCGCCAGCAGCTTGGAATTTCGGGGGGGTGAAGCTTTCTTT. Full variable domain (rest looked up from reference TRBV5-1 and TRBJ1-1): KAGVTQTPRYLIKTRGQQVTLSCSPISGHRSVSWYQQTPGQGLQFLFEYFSETQRNKGNFPGRFSGRQFSNSRSEMNVSTLELGDSALYLCASSLEFRGGEAFFGQGTRLTVV.